Below, 20 T cell receptor beta chains from the same sample are listed, as sequenced in a study of T cells in Graves' hyperthyroidism and ophthalmopathy. Amplification yielded TCR beta CDR3 regions, with RNA transcripts as the source. Primed by the HTBI set, a first-round RT-PCR was run on the TCR CDR3. MiXCR, applied by TCRdb to the multiplex PCR reads, yields one record per CDR3 protein. The sample has approximately 720,000 distinct CDR3 sequences; over 15% are singletons. Sequencing input: blood. These receptor sequences come from a woman aged 50 to 60 with Graves' hyperthyroidism that later progressed to Graves' ophthalmopathy.

The chain combines TRBV19 with TRBJ2-1; the match to TRBD1 covers 10 bases. CDR1 and CDR2 (germline): LNHDA, SQIVND (reference sequence). Trimming at V came to 3 bases and at J to 8 bases, leaving 10 bases not matched to a gene. CDR3 length: 16 amino acids. The CDR3 spells CASSIRQGAEAYEQFF. The DNA for the CDR3 is TGTGCCAGTAGTATCCGACAGGGGGCTGAGGCCTATGAGCAGTTCTTC.

This clonotype was observed at least ten times. This chain links TRBV2 with TRBJ2-2; 9 nucleotides align to TRBD1. The CDR3 is made up of 17 amino acids. Trimming took 7 bases from V and 5 from J; bases not matched to a gene: 14. Germline V gene data show CDR1 as SNHLY and CDR2 as FYNNEI. In DNA, the CDR3 is TGTGCCAGCATCCCTTACCCGGGACAGGGTCTTACCGGGGAGCTGTTTTTT. Residues: CASIPYPGQGLTGELFF.

The rearrangement uses TRBV27 and TRBJ1-5; D is possibly TRBD1 (6 bases). This CDR3 spans 15 amino acids. Germline CDR1 MNHEY, CDR2 SMNVEV (reference sequence). Trimming took off 6 bases at V and 6 bases at J, with 18 bases between the two ends. CDR3 bases: TGTGCCAGCAGCCCAGCGTCAGGGGTGCCTCAGCCCCAGCATTTT. Encoded protein: CASSPASGVPQPQHF.

This clonotype was seen only a few times. The rearrangement uses TRBV2 and TRBJ1-1; D is possibly TRBD1 (5 bases). V lost 6 bases and J 11 bases, leaving 19 bases between the germline ends. Germline lookup yields CDR1 SNHLY and CDR2 FYNNEI. This CDR3 region has 13 residues. The CDR3 loop reads CASRGEGTMLAFF. The CDR3 region has the DNA TGTGCCAGCAGAGGCGAGGGGACCATGTTGGCTTTCTTT. Filled out from reference TRBV2 and TRBJ1-1, the complete variable domain reads EPEVTQTPSHQVTQMGQEVILRCVPISNHLYFYWYRQILGQKVEFLVSFYNNEISEKSEIFDDQFSVERPDGSNFTLKIRSTKLEDSAMYFCASRGEGTMLAFFGQGTRLTVV.

There are a few counts of this clonotype. The junction departs from the called germline gene at one end, perhaps through a read error. The chain employs TRBV12-3 or TRBV12-4 and TRBJ2-1; maybe TRBD1 (5 bases). This CDR3 has 14 residues. The CDR3 DNA follows: TGTGCCAGCGGTTTACCGACAGTCTACAATGAGCAGTTCTTC. This translates into CASGLPTVYNEQFF.

As regards this clonotype: A much larger clone differs by one base, so this may be a read error. The chain recombines TRBV7-2 with TRBJ1-1, with 12 positions matching TRBD1. The germline CDR1 and CDR2 sequences are SGHTA and FQGNSA. This CDR3 region has 16 residues. Trimming cost V 5 bases and J 4 bases; bases outside gene matches: 8. CDR3 residues: CASSPGQGAASTEAFF. The CDR3 DNA sequence: TGTGCCAGCAGCCCGGGACAGGGGGCGGCGAGCACTGAAGCTTTCTTT.

In its sample, this clonotype was seen a few times. The rearrangement uses TRBV25-1 and TRBJ1-2; 8 bases match TRBD1. Germline loops: CDR1 MGHDK, CDR2 SYGVNS. V trimming: 1 base; J trimming: 3 bases; junction bases outside the gene matches: 4. This CDR3 has 15 amino acids. The CDR3, as DNA: TGTGCCAGCAGTGAATCGACAGGGGATCACTATGGCTACACCTTC. Protein sequence: CASSESTGDHYGYTF.

Only a few counts were recorded for this clonotype. This chain links TRBV7-2 with TRBJ2-3; D unresolved. Germline V gene lookup returns CDR1 SGHTA and CDR2 FQGNSA. Trimming stripped 2 bases from V and 9 bases from J, with 9 bases between. CDR3 length: 12 amino acids. The CDR3 is CASSLPAGTQYF. The CDR3 DNA follows: TGTGCCAGCAGCTTACCAGCAGGAACGCAGTATTTT.

Many counts were recorded for this clonotype. The CDR3 is CSAREGAGAQETQYF. The CDR3 coding sequence is TGCAGTGCTAGAGAGGGTGCAGGGGCGCAGGAGACCCAGTACTTC. The chain couples TRBV20-1 to TRBJ2-5; maybe TRBD1 (6 bases). From germline, CDR1 is DFQATT and CDR2 SNEGSKA (reference sequence). This CDR3 contains 15 residues. V was trimmed by 0 bases and J by 5 bases, leaving 16 bases between them.

The chain joins TRBV4-1 to TRBJ1-2, with D maybe TRBD1 (5 bases). Germline V lookup: CDR1 MGHRA, CDR2 YSYEKL. V was pared by 0 bases and J by 4 bases, with 12 bases between. The CDR3 runs to 15 residues. CDR3 nucleotides: TGCGCCAGCAGCCAAGACAGGCAGGGTCGCTATGGCTACACCTTC. Protein sequence: CASSQDRQGRYGYTF.

This clonotype was seen at least ten times. This chain links TRBV20-1 with TRBJ2-3; D uncertain. The V and J ends lost 3 bases and 3 bases respectively, with 16 bases between them. The CDR3 covers 15 residues. The V gene's germline CDR1 is DFQATT and CDR2 SNEGSKA (reference sequence). The CDR3 loop is CSARMMGKGTDTQYF. The CDR3, as DNA: TGCAGTGCTAGGATGATGGGGAAAGGGACAGATACGCAGTATTTT.

The table lists this clonotype with many counts. CDR3 nucleotides: TGTGCCAGCAGTCGGGACAGTCTCTACGAGCAGTACTTC. This encodes CASSRDSLYEQYF. The chain links TRBV7-2 to TRBJ2-7, with 7 bases lining up with TRBD1. The CDR3 has 13 amino acids. Trimming removed 6 bases from V and 3 bases from J; junction bases left unmatched: 5. From germline, CDR1 is SGHTA and CDR2 FQGNSA.

This clonotype appeared a few times. The chain carries TRBV27 and TRBJ2-5, with 8 nucleotides matching TRBD1. V shed 3 bases and J 4 bases; nucleotides not matched to a gene: 4. CDR3 length equals 14 residues. CDR1 and CDR2 from the germline V gene are MNHEY and SMNVEV (reference sequence). The CDR3 reads CASSFLGQGETQYF. The DNA of the CDR3 is TGTGCCAGCAGTTTCCTTGGACAGGGAGAGACCCAGTACTTC.

This clonotype turned up a few times. The gene calls are TRBV6-2 or TRBV6-3 and TRBJ2-7; 8 bases agree with TRBD1. CDR1 MNHEY and CDR2 SVGEGT come from the germline V gene. V was clipped by 4 bases and J by 1 base; unmatched bases: 9. CDR3 length: 16 amino acids. CDR3 region: CASSSTGGVSSYEQYF. The CDR3, as DNA: TGTGCCAGCAGTTCTACAGGGGGTGTATCATCCTACGAGCAGTACTTC.

V is TRBV5-4 and J is TRBJ2-2, with 7 bases matching TRBD1. Germline V gene data show CDR1 as SGHNT and CDR2 as YYREEE (reference sequence). V was pared by 1 base and J by 7 bases, with 4 bases of the junction left unmatched. The CDR3 has 14 amino acids. The chain's CDR3 is CASSLKGAHGELFF. CDR3 sequence (DNA): TGTGCCAGCAGCTTGAAGGGGGCGCACGGGGAGCTGTTTTTT.

The V call is TRBV5-8, the J call TRBJ2-2, with TRBD1 matching 7 bases. Trimming removed 4 bases from V and 4 bases from J; junction bases left unmatched: 7. The CDR3 is 15 amino acids. The germline V gene encodes CDR1 SGHTS and CDR2 YDEGEE. The CDR3: CASSGGTVSTGELFF. The CDR3 DNA is TGTGCCAGCAGCGGTGGGACAGTGAGCACCGGGGAGCTGTTTTTT.

This clonotype was seen repeatedly, ten times or more. The CDR3 region has the DNA TGTGCCAGCAGCCAAGACTGGGGAAGTCAGCCCCAGCATTTT. This translates into CASSQDWGSQPQHF. The rearrangement uses TRBV3-1 and TRBJ1-5, with D hard to call. There are 14 residues in the CDR3. Germline loops: CDR1 LGHDT, CDR2 YNNKEL (reference sequence). The V end lost 0 bases, the J end lost 6 bases, and 9 bases lay between the germline ends.

This clonotype was observed a few times. The J gene is TRBJ2-2, the V gene TRBV6-5, with 10 bases fitting TRBD2. The CDR3 loop spans 17 amino acids. CDR1 and CDR2 from the germline V gene are MNHEY and SVGAGI. V lost 0 bases to trimming and J lost 3 bases; unmatched junction nucleotides: 4. This CDR3 reads CASSYSTGLADTGELFF. The CDR3 nucleotides read TGTGCCAGCAGTTACTCGACTGGACTAGCGGACACCGGGGAGCTGTTTTTT.

Of note for this clonotype: The junction shows a germline mismatch at one end, possibly a read error. V and J are TRBV7-2 and TRBJ1-1; 7 nucleotides match TRBD1. Germline V gene data show CDR1 as SGHTA and CDR2 as FQGNSA. The CDR3 has 14 residues. This CDR3 reads CASSRDRVNIEAFF. CDR3 nucleotides: TGTGCCAGCAGCCGCGACAGGGTAAACATTGAAGCTTTCTTT.

The V call is TRBV19, the J call TRBJ2-5; D is possibly TRBD2 (5 bases). Trimming stripped 4 bases from V and 3 bases from J, with 12 bases between. Germline V gives CDR1 LNHDA, CDR2 SQIVND (reference sequence). This CDR3 region has 14 residues. This CDR3 reads CASSNSREKETQYF. The CDR3 nucleotides read TGTGCCAGTAGTAACTCCCGGGAAAAAGAGACCCAGTACTTC.